This TCR beta chain stems from a study of graft-versus-host responses after intestinal transplantation (dated by TCRdb to about 2021). Concerning the study at large: The transplants that recipients got were multivisceral, liver-intestinal, or isolated intestinal. To identify alloreactive clones, pre-transplant mixed lymphocyte reaction products were sequenced and then compared with unstimulated pre-transplant donor and recipient T cells. Donor T cell macrochimerism was defined as a peak of at least 4% donor T cells among recipient peripheral blood mononuclear cells. Samples from three later patients were sequenced in-house on an Illumina MiSeq with MiXCR processing rather than by the commercial service. The cohort enrolled 24 intestinal transplant recipients, one of whom was a retransplant, and 3 patients without pretransplant specimens were excluded. After intestinal transplantation, graft-versus-host and host-versus-graft alloreactive T cell clones in the graft, circulation and bone marrow were tracked using bulk TCR-beta CDR3 sequencing. Every recipient was given anti-thymocyte globulin induction, followed by around three years of maintenance tacrolimus and steroids. The full study reports these points: GvH clones were found in recipient bone marrow, and some of the GvH clones appeared earlier in ileal mucosa or blood, which is consistent with an intestinal mucosal origin. High GvH to HvG T cell clonal ratios were observed in the allografts of patients with donor T cell macrochimerism. Early after transplant, declines in HvG clones were associated with peak levels of circulating GvH clones. The conclusions were limited by the relatively low number and heterogeneity of the intestinal transplant patients.

Blood samples were collected up to 4 times in the first month after transplant and then at least monthly when available. Worth noting for this clone: Its cognate antigen has yet to be identified. One base away there is no much larger clone; base qualities are not given.

The receptor library was made with the immunoSEQ multiplex PCR assay. Adaptive Biotechnologies carried out high-throughput TCR-beta CDR3 sequencing of genomic DNA for most patients. For the original study's pipeline: TCR sequencing data for roughly 17 patients were retrieved from Adaptive's ImmunoSEQ software; three other patients were processed with MiXCR and VDJtools. Because the origin of CDR3 nucleotide sequences shared between donor and recipient could not be assigned, those sequences were removed. To be classed as alloreactive, a clone needed at least 2-fold expansion over unstimulated cells and a minimum CFSE-low frequency of 0.002% (template counts) or 0.001% (read counts). Mappable clones were those detected in sequenced pre-transplant spleen, lymph node, or MLR CFSE-low populations of the donor or recipient. Cumulative frequency of alloreactive clones was calculated as a percentage of all sequences weighted by copy number. Entries here come from immuneACCESS through TCRdb and include only in-frame sequences with V and J called. Some clones fail to appear in such tables; in the studies checked, an unresolved V gene covers under half of the shortfall, and the cause of the remainder is unknown. That table furnishes V, J and clone size, whereas the DNA furnished D and trimming. The sample table contains 35,000 to 45,000 clones; only one count was recorded for 75% to 95% of them. The top ten hold approximately 4.4% of the sample.

Taken from cysteine to phenylalanine, the CDR3 has 14 residues. Left in the record is the CDR3 DNA by itself, 42 bases read in frame from the first base. CDR1 SGHNT and CDR2 YYREEE were looked up in the germline V gene (reference sequence). Trimmed from V: 5 bases; trimmed from J: 6 bases; junction bases lacking a gene match: 8. The receptor's source is a human patient who received an intestinal transplant, so some T cells may come from the graft donor. The material sequenced was PBMCs, taken 524 days after transplant. This chain is built from TRBV5-4 and TRBJ2-3; TRBD2 aligns with 8 central bases. At the DNA level, the sequence is TGTGCCAGCAGGTTAAGCGGGAGTGGGGATACGCAGTATTTT. Translated, it reads CASRLSGSGDTQYF.